This TCR beta chain was obtained from a study of resident and recirculating memory T cells in vitiligo. Study as a whole: Genomic DNA was extracted from whole homogenized samples, with no cell sorting. Whole-study results and caveats: No single dominant TCR clone appeared; lesion clonality varied. Sequences differed between biopsy sites and patients, suggesting private specificity.

This CDR3 spans 18 amino acids. Germline V gives CDR1 MGHRA, CDR2 YSYEKL. V was shortened by 0 bases and J by 1 base, with 19 bases between the two germline ends. Regarding this clone: Its cognate antigen is unknown.

Patients who had received treatment within the previous three months were excluded. TCRdb's copy holds only in-frame clones and misses some; the assay was immunoSEQ multiplex PCR. The sample yields tens of thousands of clones, about 91% seen once. Sequencing input: blood. The source is a male donor with vitiligo. The gene calls are TRBV4-1 and TRBJ2-7; no definite D call. This CDR3 reads CASSQDVSQVGLSYEQYF. The CDR3 nucleotides read TGCGCCAGCAGCCAAGACGTTTCCCAGGTGGGCCTGTCCTACGAGCAGTACTTC.